The T cell receptor (beta chain) described here comes from a study of T cell responses to AZD1222 COVID-19 vaccine (dated by TCRdb to about 2021). Describing the broader study: AZD1222 recipients whose second dose came at about 4 weeks and those whose second dose came at about 12 weeks were combined into one group, since spike-specific TCR depth and breadth did not differ between the two schedules. Trial participants were enrolled by age into 18-55, 56-69 and 70-plus year subgroups, with roughly 160, 29 and 62 TCR-sequenced participants respectively. TCR sequencing was performed for some 250 trial participants, of whom about 200 were given two doses of AZD1222 and approximately 25 were given two doses of MenACWY control vaccine.

The CDR3 regions of human TCRbeta chains were subjected to immunosequencing. As for the authors' bioinformatics: TCRs in the repertoires were compared against a reference library of SARS-CoV-2-specific TCRs that had been generated with the MIRA antigen-specificity platform. Breadth was defined as the fraction of unique TCRs that were SARS-CoV-2-associated. Depth was defined as the fraction of total T cells that were SARS-CoV-2-associated. Using the MIRA data, each spike-specific TCR was mapped to the spike region that the TCR reacts to and placed in a CD4 or CD8 class. Log10-transformed breadth and depth values were compared by one-way ANOVA with Sidak's multiple comparisons tests. The table was pulled from immuneACCESS by TCRdb, which kept in-frame rearrangements only. Such tables lose some clones; where checked, under half of the loss comes from unresolved V genes, and the rest has no known cause. The V and J calls and clone size are taken from that table; D and trimming were inferred from the DNA. The sample table lists 77,000 or so clones, around 87% of them with a count of one. The ten largest clonotypes hold about 31% of the sample.

What this sample's time point label stands for: baseline before first vaccination. Vaccinee samples were obtained from the UK trials COV001 and COV002, which included a single-blind randomized controlled phase 2/3 trial of AZD1222 (ChAdOx1 nCoV-19) in healthy adults. Trial participant PBMC samples were collected at day 0 and day 28 after the second dose for TCRbeta chain sequencing. The study at large found these results: The 56-69-year group was small, and its depth increase did not reach significance, likely because of low power. Epitopes outside the regions mutated in the B.1.351 and B.1.1.7 variants were reportedly recognized by nearly half of the unique spike-specific TCRs. Because no day 14 peak-response samples were available, the repertoires could be characterized only after the peak T cell response. Vaccine-associated CD4 TCRs spanned the whole spike protein, with dominant responses in regions 160-218 and 743-854. Conclusions about previously exposed vaccinees are limited because only five to seven AZD1222 recipients were SARS-CoV-2 seropositive at baseline. After two AZD1222 doses, both the breadth and the depth of spike-specific TCRs were significantly higher than at day 0 and than in MenACWY recipients. Most participants were white British and females outnumbered males, and the authors suggested that clonal diversity may have been underestimated.

This clone was detected only once. Its antigen is unknown. No per-base quality is available; no much larger clone lies one base away. The clonotype originates from an adult in good health. This specimen consisted of peripheral blood, obtained on day 0 of AZD1222 vaccination.

The nucleotide sequence is given as TGTGCCAGCAGCTTAGGGGACACGACCTCCTACGAGCAGTACTTC. Translated, it gives CASSLGDTTSYEQYF. The rearrangement combines TRBV7-9 with TRBJ2-7; tentative D gene TRBD1, with 6 bases matching. From cysteine to phenylalanine, the CDR3 is 15 amino acids long. The retained sequence is limited to the CDR3, 45 bases, with the frame set at the first base. From a lookup of the germline V gene (reference sequence), CDR1 and CDR2 are SEHNR and FQNEAQ. V and J lose 1 base and 0 bases, and a span of 10 bases separates them.